The rows below give T cell receptor beta chains drawn from one sample of a study of T cells in Graves' hyperthyroidism and ophthalmopathy. TCRdb reprocessed the multiplex PCR reads via MiXCR and lists one record per CDR3 protein. This table has about 570,000 distinct CDR3 sequences, 11% to 15% appearing once. The source material was blood. These receptors all come from a woman aged 40 to 55 with Graves' hyperthyroidism. CDR3s include the opening cysteine and the closing phenylalanine or tryptophan. The order of the fields is V gene, clone size, J gene, D gene, CDR3 protein, CDR3 DNA. D genes are given only for firm matches. Expanded clones are given a class, and other clones once, few, many or no size at all.

TRBV7-2	many	TRBJ2-5	-	CASKGETQYF	TGTGCCAGCAAAGGAGAGACCCAGTACTTC
TRBV20-1	many	TRBJ2-1	TRBD2	CSARPAGSSYNEQFF	TGCAGTGCTCGCCCAGCGGGATCCTCCTACAATGAGCAGTTCTTC
TRBV19	few	TRBJ2-2	TRBD2	CASEMRLAGVGGELFF	TGTGCCAGCGAAATGAGACTAGCGGGAGTGGGCGGGGAGCTGTTTTTT
TRBV25-1	-	TRBJ2-7	TRBD2	CASSESGRAYEQYF	TGTGCCAGCAGTGAATCAGGGAGGGCCTACGAGCAGTACTTC
TRBV7-9	many	TRBJ2-5	-	CASSKAVQGETQYF	TGTGCCAGCAGTAAGGCGGTACAGGGAGAGACCCAGTACTTC
TRBV15	many	TRBJ2-1	TRBD1	CATSRATGGGLDEQFF	TGTGCCACCAGCAGAGCTACAGGGGGCGGGTTGGATGAGCAGTTCTTC
TRBV2	few	TRBJ1-3	-	CASSADKGSLGNTIYF	TGTGCCAGCAGTGCCGACAAGGGGTCTTTAGGAAACACCATATATTTT
TRBV19	few	TRBJ2-7	-	CASSRAPGEAYEQYF	TGTGCCAGTAGTAGGGCCCCCGGGGAAGCCTACGAGCAGTACTTC
TRBV20-1	many	TRBJ2-1	-	CSARDVESPYNEQFF	TGCAGTGCTAGGGACGTAGAGTCCCCCTACAATGAGCAGTTCTTC
TRBV2	many	TRBJ1-1	TRBD1	CASRNGTGGVNTEAFF	TGTGCCAGCAGGAATGGGACAGGGGGCGTCAACACTGAAGCTTTCTTT
TRBV5-1	many	TRBJ2-7	-	CASSLDWSYEQYF	TGCGCCAGCAGCTTGGATTGGTCCTACGAGCAGTACTTC
TRBV5-1	many	TRBJ2-3	-	CASSLNSETDTQYF	TGCGCCAGCAGCTTGAATAGCGAGACAGATACGCAGTATTTT
TRBV28	-	TRBJ2-7	TRBD1	CASSLPGGQGIHEQYF	TGTGCCAGCAGTTTACCGGGGGGACAGGGAATCCACGAGCAGTACTTC
TRBV28	many	TRBJ2-2	-	CASERDPGELFF	TGTGCCAGCGAACGGGACCCCGGGGAGCTGTTTTTT
TRBV7-9	few	TRBJ2-5	-	CASSYRGGSQETQYF	TGTGCCAGCAGCTACAGAGGGGGGTCTCAAGAGACCCAGTACTTC
TRBV2	many	TRBJ1-5	-	CASSEAPNNQPQHF	TGTGCCAGCAGTGAAGCCCCCAACAATCAGCCCCAGCATTTT
TRBV3-1	-	TRBJ1-1	-	CASSQEGAATEAFF	TGTGCCAGCAGCCAAGAGGGGGCCGCGACTGAAGCTTTCTTT
TRBV3-1	many	TRBJ1-4	-	CASSQAGAVDEKLFF	TGTGCCAGCAGCCAAGCCGGGGCGGTAGATGAAAAACTGTTTTTT
TRBV19	few	TRBJ2-6	TRBD1	CASQQGLGANVLTF	TGTGCCAGCCAACAGGGGTTGGGGGCCAACGTCCTGACTTTC
TRBV5-1	many	TRBJ2-3	TRBD2	CASSFELAGFTSSTDTQYF	TGCGCCAGCAGCTTCGAACTAGCGGGATTTACCTCTTCCACAGATACGCAGTATTTT
TRBV5-1	-	TRBJ1-6	-	CASSLEPGSNSPLHF	TGCGCCAGCAGCTTGGAGCCAGGAAGTAATTCACCCCTCCACTTT
TRBV27	many	TRBJ2-1	-	CASSPRDPSSYNEQFF	TGTGCCAGCAGTCCCCGGGATCCCAGCTCCTACAATGAGCAGTTCTTC
TRBV6-1	many	TRBJ1-4	TRBD1	CASSSGQGPEKLFF	TGTGCCAGCAGTTCTGGACAGGGACCTGAAAAACTGTTTTTT
TRBV7-9	-	TRBJ2-1	TRBD1	CASSITGVYNEQFF	TGTGCCAGCAGCATAACAGGGGTCTACAATGAGCAGTTCTTC
TRBV30	many	TRBJ2-7	TRBD1	CAWARQGRAYEQYF	TGTGCCTGGGCTCGACAGGGTAGAGCCTACGAGCAGTACTTC
TRBV28	-	TRBJ2-5	-	CASSRGLRETQYF	TGTGCCAGCAGTCGGGGATTGCGGGAGACCCAGTACTTC
TRBV4-2	many	TRBJ2-5	-	CASSQEPFTGKWETQYF	TGTGCCAGCAGCCAAGAGCCGTTTACCGGCAAGTGGGAGACCCAGTACTTC
TRBV27	many	TRBJ2-3	-	CASSLWERASTDTQYF	TGTGCCAGCAGTTTATGGGAGCGGGCGAGCACAGATACGCAGTATTTT
TRBV13	few	TRBJ2-2	TRBD2	CASSLGDRFLTSGGNTGELFF	TGTGCCAGCAGCTTAGGCGACAGGTTTTTGACTAGCGGAGGGAACACCGGGGAGCTGTTTTTT
TRBV28	few	TRBJ2-3	TRBD2	CASRVGASGPWGTQYF	TGTGCCAGCAGAGTTGGGGCTAGCGGGCCCTGGGGGACGCAGTATTTT
TRBV7-9	-	TRBJ2-5	TRBD1	CASSLGAGTGGETQYF	TGTGCCAGCAGCTTAGGTGCCGGGACAGGGGGGGAGACCCAGTACTTC
TRBV19	few	TRBJ1-2	TRBD1	CASSIQRDRPYGYTF	TGTGCCAGTAGTATACAGCGGGACAGACCCTATGGCTACACCTTC
TRBV6-1	many	TRBJ2-3	-	CASSYHPDPSTDTQYF	TGTGCCAGCAGTTACCATCCGGATCCCAGCACAGATACGCAGTATTTT
TRBV28	many	TRBJ1-2	TRBD1	CASSLGGTVFTNYGYTF	TGTGCCAGCAGTTTAGGTGGGACAGTCTTTACTAACTATGGCTACACCTTC
TRBV13	-	TRBJ1-1	-	CASSFNGVEAFF	TGTGCCAGCAGTTTTAACGGGGTAGAAGCTTTCTTT
TRBV27	many	TRBJ2-2	-	CASSLGVETGELFF	TGTGCCAGCAGTTTGGGAGTCGAAACCGGGGAGCTGTTTTTT
TRBV7-9	few	TRBJ2-1	-	CASSSQLPGSYNEQFF	TGTGCCAGCAGCTCCCAGCTCCCGGGCTCCTACAATGAGCAGTTCTTC
TRBV9	many	TRBJ2-7	-	CASSPGTGDDEQYF	TGTGCCAGCAGCCCCGGGACCGGGGACGACGAGCAGTACTTC
TRBV6-1	many	TRBJ2-6	-	CASSGTQLMLTGANVLTF	TGTGCCAGCAGTGGGACCCAATTGATGCTGACTGGGGCCAACGTCCTGACTTTC
TRBV7-2	-	TRBJ2-2	-	CASSLGLAGGPGSCFF	-
TRBV5-1	many	TRBJ2-1	-	CASSLRGLADYNEQFF	TGCGCCAGCAGCTTGAGGGGGCTAGCGGACTACAATGAGCAGTTCTTC
TRBV19	-	TRBJ2-1	-	CASSIGTGYNEQFF	TGTGCCAGTAGTATCGGGACGGGCTACAATGAGCAGTTCTTC
TRBV20-1	-	TRBJ1-1	-	CSRDNMNTEAFF	TGCAGCAGGGACAACATGAACACTGAAGCTTTCTTT
TRBV5-4	-	TRBJ2-5	-	CASSSQGSETQYF	TGTGCCAGCAGCTCCCAGGGGTCAGAGACCCAGTACTTC
TRBV20-1	many	TRBJ2-3	-	CSARSPAERGDTQYF	TGCAGTGCTAGATCACCAGCGGAAAGGGGAGATACGCAGTATTTT